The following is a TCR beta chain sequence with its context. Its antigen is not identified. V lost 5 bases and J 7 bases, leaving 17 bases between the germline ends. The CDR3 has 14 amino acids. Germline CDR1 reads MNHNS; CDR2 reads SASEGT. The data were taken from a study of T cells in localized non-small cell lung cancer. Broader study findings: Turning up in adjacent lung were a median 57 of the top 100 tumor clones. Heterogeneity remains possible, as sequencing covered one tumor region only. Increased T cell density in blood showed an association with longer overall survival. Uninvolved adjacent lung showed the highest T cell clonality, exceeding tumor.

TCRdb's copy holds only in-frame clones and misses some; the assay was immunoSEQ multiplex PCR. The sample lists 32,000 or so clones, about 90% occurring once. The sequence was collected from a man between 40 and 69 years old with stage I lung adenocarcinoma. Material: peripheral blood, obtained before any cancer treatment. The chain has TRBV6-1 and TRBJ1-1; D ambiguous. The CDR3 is CASSPSGGKVEAFF. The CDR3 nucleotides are TGTGCCAGCAGTCCCTCGGGAGGGAAGGTTGAAGCTTTCTTT.